This TCR beta chain was observed in a study of beta chain features in type 1 diabetes. Unmatched junction bases numbered 7, after V lost 3 bases and J lost 6 bases. CDR1 SQVTM and CDR2 ANQGSEA come from the germline V gene. The CDR3 runs 14 residues. Notes on this clone: Its antigen remains unknown.

Staining for CD45RO/CCR7/CD25/CD127/CD95/CD27 allowed sorting of CD4+ naive, central memory, regulatory and stem cell-like memory cells. Reverse transcription of all isolated RNA meant that expressed TCRB transcripts were sequenced. TCRdb's table, derived via immunoSEQ multiplex PCR, lists solely in-frame clones and lacks some. Of a few hundred thousand clones listed, more than 9.5% were seen once; the top ten hold around 0.015%. Points from the study as a whole: Relative to healthy donors, patients appeared to have naive, central memory and Treg TCRB repertoires that were more similar.

This sequence joins TRBV29-1 and TRBJ2-1; 8 positions match TRBD2. The clonotype comes from a woman aged 25 to 39 in good health. Specimen: naive CD4+ T cells from blood. CDR3 DNA: TGCAGCGTTGATCCAGCGGGAGACGTCAATGAGCAGTTCTTC. It translates to CSVDPAGDVNEQFF.